These 32 T cell receptor beta chains were sequenced from one sample in a study of blood T cell repertoires in COVID-19. Profiling relied on immunoSEQ multiplex PCR, and the TCRdb table lists in-frame clones only, not all of them. The data show some 300,000 clones, 86% seen once. Sequenced material: peripheral blood. These TCRs come from a woman between 65 and 79 years old with COVID-19, enrolled during active disease.

The chain is built from TRBV19 and TRBJ1-5; D is possibly TRBD1 (6 bases). From germline, CDR1 is LNHDA and CDR2 SQIVND (reference sequence). The V end was cut by 5 bases, the J end by 1 base, with 15 bases between. The CDR3 totals 16 residues. This CDR3 reads CASSALGGWSNQPQHF. CDR3 DNA sequence: TGTGCCAGTAGTGCCCTAGGGGGTTGGAGCAATCAGCCCCAGCATTTT. The full variable domain, completed using reference TRBV19 and TRBJ1-5, is DGGITQSPKYLFRKEGQNVTLSCEQNLNHDAMYWYRQDPGQGLRLIYYSQIVNDFQKGDIAEGYSVSREKKESFPLTVTSAQKNPTAFYLCASSALGGWSNQPQHFGDGTRLSIL.

The DNA of the CDR3 is TGCGCCAGCAGCCCCTTGAGAGGGTATCAAGAGACCCAGTACTTC. Protein product: CASSPLRGYQETQYF. The chain combines TRBV5-1 with TRBJ2-5; D is perhaps TRBD2 (5 bases). The CDR3 runs 15 residues. CDR1 is SGHRS, CDR2 YFSETQ, per germline. V dropped 4 bases and J dropped 2 bases, with 15 bases sitting between them.

The rearrangement links TRBV6-5 to TRBJ1-1; 7 nucleotides line up with TRBD1. The trim removed 3 bases at V and 2 bases at J, leaving 3 bases unmatched. Germline V lookup: CDR1 MNHEY, CDR2 SVGAGI. This CDR3 contains 14 residues. CDR3 region: CASSYGTANTEAFF. In nucleotides, the CDR3 is TGTGCCAGCAGTTATGGGACAGCTAACACTGAAGCTTTCTTT.

This clone was observed a single time. The chain couples TRBV12-5 to TRBJ2-2; 11 bases are a match to TRBD2. Looked up from germline, CDR1 is LGHNT and CDR2 is FRNRAP. The CDR3 runs 19 residues. Germline trimming cut 2 bases from V and 7 bases from J; bases unmatched to any gene: 15. The DNA for the CDR3 is TGTGCTAGTGGTTTGATAATCTCTAGCGGGGGGTTTTCAGGCGGGGAGCTGTTTTTT. This translates into CASGLIISSGGFSGGELFF.

This sequence joins TRBV6-5 and TRBJ2-5; 11 positions agree with TRBD2. CDR1 and CDR2 (germline): MNHEY, SVGAGI. CDR3 length equals 15 residues. V was pared by 6 bases and J by 2 bases, with 5 bases of the junction left unmatched. CDR3 coding DNA: TGTGCCAGCAGAAGACTAGCGGGGTGGCAAGAGACCCAGTACTTC. Amino acids: CASRRLAGWQETQYF.

The CDR3 bases are TGTGCCAGCAGTTTCCAGGGCTCCTACGAGCAGTACTTC. This sequence encodes CASSFQGSYEQYF. The gene calls are TRBV6-5 and TRBJ2-7; TRBD1 might be the D (5 bases). The CDR3 sequence is 13 residues long. The V end was cut by 4 bases, the J end by 0 bases, with 7 bases between. Germline V gives CDR1 MNHEY, CDR2 SVGAGI.

The V call is TRBV7-9, the J call TRBJ2-3, with TRBD1 matching over 7 bases. The germline gives CDR1 SEHNR, CDR2 FQNEAQ (reference sequence). This CDR3 has 14 amino acids. The junction had 5 bases not matched to a gene; V was cut back by 4 bases and J by 4 bases. The CDR3 coding sequence is TGTGCCAGCAGCTGGAAGAGGGGGCCAGATACGCAGTATTTT. It translates to CASSWKRGPDTQYF.

The chain uses TRBV5-1 and TRBJ1-1; TRBD1 matches at 10 bases. The CDR3 contains 15 residues. CDR1 is SGHRS, CDR2 YFSETQ, per germline. J was trimmed by 5 bases and V by 4 bases; bases with no gene match: 8. CDR3 protein: CASSRDRGGGTEAFF. The DNA of the CDR3 is TGCGCCAGCAGCCGGGACAGGGGAGGAGGAACTGAAGCTTTCTTT. Using reference TRBV5-1 and TRBJ1-1 for the parts outside the CDR3, the full variable domain is KAGVTQTPRYLIKTRGQQVTLSCSPISGHRSVSWYQQTPGQGLQFLFEYFSETQRNKGNFPGRFSGRQFSNSRSEMNVSTLELGDSALYLCASSRDRGGGTEAFFGQGTRLTVV.

The V gene is TRBV6-5, the J gene TRBJ1-3; D gene ambiguous. The CDR3 extends over 14 amino acids. Germline-derived CDR1 and CDR2 are MNHEY and SVGAGI. With 6 bases removed from V and 0 bases from J, the gap between germline ends came to 9 bases. The CDR3 loop reads CASSHTLSGNTIYF. DNA for the CDR3: TGTGCCAGCAGCCACACCCTCTCTGGAAACACCATATATTTT.

The genes are TRBV5-1 and TRBJ1-4; maybe TRBD1 (5 bases). From germline, CDR1 is SGHRS and CDR2 YFSETQ. The ends were cut back, 0 bases at V and 0 bases at J, with 21 bases in the middle. This CDR3 region has 20 residues. Here the CDR3 reads CASSLANWRGASATNEKLFF. Written as DNA, the CDR3 is TGCGCCAGCAGCTTGGCCAATTGGAGGGGCGCCAGTGCAACTAATGAAAAACTGTTTTTT.

V usage is TRBV6-5 and J usage is TRBJ2-7, with a tentative D call TRBD1 (6 bases). V shed 5 bases and J shed 4 bases, with 9 bases lying between them. CDR1 and CDR2 from the germline V gene are MNHEY and SVGAGI. The CDR3 is 12 amino acids. CDR3 loop: CASSLRGYEQYF. In DNA form, the CDR3 reads TGTGCCAGCAGTCTCAGGGGTTACGAGCAGTACTTC.

The chain has TRBV6-5 and TRBJ1-5; D is undetermined. With 2 bases removed from V and 4 bases from J, the gap between germline ends came to 9 bases. CDR1 and CDR2 from the germline V gene are MNHEY and SVGAGI. The CDR3 extends over 14 amino acids. CDR3 sequence: CASSYPRGNQPQHF. The CDR3 DNA reads TGTGCCAGCAGTTACCCCCGAGGGAATCAGCCCCAGCATTTT.

The genes are TRBV7-2 and TRBJ2-7; 7 bases fit TRBD1. In germline, CDR1 is SGHTA, CDR2 FQGNSA. V gave up 5 bases and J gave up 2 bases; unmatched junction bases: 3. The CDR3 consists of 13 residues. The CDR3, as DNA: TGTGCCAGCAGCGCTGACAGGGCCTACGAGCAGTACTTC. As protein: CASSADRAYEQYF.

The rearrangement uses TRBV3-1 (or the pseudogene TRBV3-2) and TRBJ1-1; TRBD1 agrees at 7 bases. CDR3 size: 17 residues. The J segment lost 4 bases and the V segment lost 11 bases, leaving 22 bases of the junction unmatched. Germline V gene data show CDR1 as LGHDT and CDR2 as YNNKEL (reference sequence). CDR3 DNA sequence: TGTGCCCCCTCAGGCCCCCCGAAAAGCAGACAGGGCACTGAAGCTTTCTTT. Protein: CAPSGPPKSRQGTEAFF.

The J gene is TRBJ1-1, the V gene TRBV29-1; a weak D match, TRBD1 (5 bases). CDR3 length equals 13 residues. Germline lookup yields CDR1 SQVTM and CDR2 ANQGSEA. V shed 4 bases and J shed 0 bases, with 9 bases lying between them. The CDR3 loop reads CSVAMGLNTEAFF. In DNA, the CDR3 is TGCAGCGTTGCCATGGGGCTGAACACTGAAGCTTTCTTT.

V gene TRBV25-1 combines with J gene TRBJ1-2; 9 nucleotides agree with TRBD1. Unmatched junction bases numbered 18, after V lost 5 bases and J lost 8 bases. This CDR3 is built from 17 residues. Per the germline V gene, CDR1 is MGHDK and CDR2 is SYGVNS. This CDR3 reads CASSFRQGGEQVGGYTF. The CDR3 region has the DNA TGTGCCAGCAGTTTCCGACAGGGGGGCGAGCAAGTGGGAGGCTACACCTTC.

The chain employs TRBV9 and TRBJ1-1; no clear D gene. Between the trimmed V and J ends, which lost 4 bases and 4 bases, there was a span of 8 bases. The CDR3 covers 12 residues. Germline loops: CDR1 SGDLS, CDR2 YYNGEE. The CDR3 spells CASSRDSTEAFF. DNA of the CDR3: TGTGCCAGCAGCCGGGATTCCACTGAAGCTTTCTTT.

V is TRBV28 and J is TRBJ2-7; 12 positions agree with TRBD2. The V and J ends lost 6 bases and 6 bases, in that order; junction bases with no gene match: 6. The CDR3 is 14 residues long. Germline assignment: CDR1 MDHEN and CDR2 SYDVKM. The chain's CDR3 is CASSRLAGVSEQYF. The CDR3 region has the DNA TGTGCCAGCAGCAGACTAGCGGGGGTATCCGAGCAGTACTTC.

The CDR3 region has the DNA TGTGCCAGCAGCCAAGCCGGGACAGCCCTTCTTGGCTACACCTTC. Translation gives CASSQAGTALLGYTF. The chain carries TRBV3-1 (or the pseudogene TRBV3-2) and TRBJ1-2; 7 bases match TRBD1. CDR3 length: 15 amino acids. Unmatched junction bases numbered 9, after V lost 1 base and J lost 7 bases. Germline V CDR1 and CDR2: LGHDT, YNNKEL (reference sequence).

There are a few counts of this clone. This chain uses TRBV29-1 with TRBJ2-7, with 11 nucleotides matching TRBD2. Germline V gene lookup returns CDR1 SQVTM and CDR2 ANQGSEA. Trimming removed 4 bases from V and 2 bases from J; junction bases left unmatched: 1. The CDR3 contains 13 residues. DNA of the CDR3: TGCAGCGTTGGGACTAGCGGGCCCTACGAGCAGTACTTC. This gives the protein CSVGTSGPYEQYF.

V gene TRBV5-1 combines with J gene TRBJ2-2; weak D call: TRBD1 (5 bases). Germline V gives CDR1 SGHRS, CDR2 YFSETQ. Trimming pared 2 bases from V and 2 bases from J, leaving 10 bases between. The CDR3 has 15 residues. CDR3 nucleotides: TGCGCCAGCAGCTTCGACAGCCCAAACACCGGGGAGCTGTTTTTT. The encoded protein is CASSFDSPNTGELFF. The whole variable domain, remainder taken from reference TRBV5-1 and TRBJ2-2, is KAGVTQTPRYLIKTRGQQVTLSCSPISGHRSVSWYQQTPGQGLQFLFEYFSETQRNKGNFPGRFSGRQFSNSRSEMNVSTLELGDSALYLCASSFDSPNTGELFFGEGSRLTVL.

The chain joins TRBV2 to TRBJ2-1; 10 positions agree with TRBD2. The CDR3 has 15 amino acids. Trimming cost V 0 bases and J 12 bases; bases outside gene matches: 8. CDR1 and CDR2 (germline): SNHLY, FYNNEI. The CDR3 nucleotides are TGTGCCAGCAGTGAAGCCAGCGGGGGGGACTCTCCGCAGTTCTTC. Translating it yields CASSEASGGDSPQFF.

The V gene is TRBV19, the J gene TRBJ2-1, with D perhaps TRBD2 (7 bases). Germline V gene sequence: CDR1 LNHDA, CDR2 SQIVND (reference sequence). V lost 5 bases to trimming and J lost 1 base, with 18 bases between them. This CDR3 is built from 17 residues. The CDR3 is CASSPPGGTYSYNEQFF. In DNA, the CDR3 is TGTGCCAGTAGTCCGCCCGGGGGGACATATTCCTACAATGAGCAGTTCTTC.

The chain combines TRBV4-1 with TRBJ1-2, with 7 bases identical to TRBD1. Trimming at V came to 1 base and at J to 0 bases, leaving 17 bases not matched to a gene. From germline, CDR1 is MGHRA and CDR2 YSYEKL. The CDR3 runs 20 residues. The DNA for the CDR3 is TGCGCCAGCAGCCAAGGACTATACGCCGGACAGGAACCCACTAACTATGGCTACACCTTC. It specifies CASSQGLYAGQEPTNYGYTF.

This clone has just a few counts. The genes are TRBV19 and TRBJ1-6; 9 nucleotides match TRBD1. The CDR3 has 14 amino acids. Losses at the gene ends were 5 bases for V and 10 bases for J; bases not matched to a gene: 6. Germline CDR1 reads LNHDA; CDR2 reads SQIVND (reference sequence). The CDR3 sequence is CASSGDREQSPLHF. The CDR3 region has the DNA TGTGCCAGTAGTGGGGACAGGGAACAATCACCCCTCCACTTT.

The genes are TRBV3-1 (or the pseudogene TRBV3-2) and TRBJ1-2; D is ambiguous. CDR1 and CDR2 (germline): LGHDT, YNNKEL (reference sequence). The CDR3 has 13 amino acids. V shed 0 bases and J shed 7 bases, with 9 bases lying between them. DNA for the CDR3: TGTGCCAGCAGCCAAGATGGGAGGGCTGGCTACACCTTC. As protein: CASSQDGRAGYTF.

This clone has just a few counts. V usage is TRBV6-5 and J usage is TRBJ1-5, with a possible D match to TRBD1 (5 bases). The germline gives CDR1 MNHEY, CDR2 SVGAGI. This CDR3 spans 12 amino acids. V dropped 7 bases and J dropped 5 bases, with 9 bases sitting between them. The DNA of the CDR3 is TGTGCCAGCAAAGGACAATATCAGCCCCAGCATTTT. Translation gives CASKGQYQPQHF.

This rearrangement joins TRBV11-2 to TRBJ2-1, with a weak D call TRBD2 (6 bases). V gave up 0 bases and J gave up 8 bases, with 14 bases separating them. This CDR3 comprises 15 residues. Germline V lookup: CDR1 SGHAT, CDR2 FQNNGV. The CDR3 protein is CASSLDAGILDEQFF. The CDR3 DNA reads as TGTGCCAGCAGCTTAGATGCGGGGATTCTCGATGAGCAGTTCTTC.

Regarding this clone: A junction end diverges from the germline sequence, so it may reflect a read error. The chain employs TRBV29-1 and TRBJ1-1, with D uncertain. This CDR3 comprises 11 residues. The germline CDR1 and CDR2 sequences are SQVTM and ANQGSEA. The CDR3 region has the DNA TGCAGCGTTGAAGTTAACAGTGAAGCTTTCTTT. Translated: CSVEVNSEAFF.

This chain connects TRBV27 to TRBJ1-1; 12 bases match TRBD1. The CDR3 loop spans 17 amino acids. J gave up 3 bases and V 5 bases, and 10 bases lay outside the gene matches. Germline V CDR1 and CDR2: MNHEY, SMNVEV (reference sequence). This CDR3 is CASSRGQGARLYTEAFF. CDR3 DNA sequence: TGTGCCAGCAGTCGGGGACAGGGGGCTAGGCTTTACACTGAAGCTTTCTTT.

This clone showed up just once. CDR3 nucleotide sequence: TGTGCCAGCAGTTTTACTAGCGGGGGGCTCGAGCAGTACTTC. Encoded protein: CASSFTSGGLEQYF. The rearrangement joins TRBV27 to TRBJ2-7; 12 positions agree with TRBD2. Looked up from germline, CDR1 is MNHEY and CDR2 is SMNVEV (reference sequence). This CDR3 has 14 residues. J was trimmed by 6 bases and V by 3 bases; bases with no gene match: 3.

V gene TRBV24-1 combines with J gene TRBJ1-2; D not certain. The V end lost 7 bases, the J end lost 2 bases, and 13 bases lay between the germline ends. The CDR3 loop spans 14 amino acids. Germline CDR1 and CDR2: KGHDR and SFDVKD. The CDR3 is CATSPETTNYGYTF. The CDR3 nucleotides are TGTGCCACCAGCCCAGAAACAACGAACTATGGCTACACCTTC.